The 32 T cell receptor beta chains in this list originate from one sample, sequenced in a study of OX40 agonist ivuxolimab in advanced cancers. Assay: immunoSEQ multiplex PCR; the TCRdb copy retains only in-frame clones and omits some. In the table there are roughly 91,000 clones, around 90% of which are singletons. Sequencing was performed on CD4+ or CD8+ T cells sorted from blood, taken in a trial of the OX40 agonist ivuxolimab. Receptors originate from an adult with an advanced solid tumor such as melanoma, head and neck, liver or kidney cancer.

The chain employs TRBV7-8 and TRBJ1-4; tentative D call: TRBD1 (6 bases). Trimming removed 3 bases from V and 0 bases from J, with 14 bases in between. CDR3 length equals 17 residues. The germline V gene encodes CDR1 SGHVS and CDR2 FQNEAQ. In DNA, the CDR3 is TGTGCCAGCAGCTTGTACCGGGACACTACAACTAATGAAAAACTGTTTTTT. It codes for CASSLYRDTTTNEKLFF.

The chain recombines TRBV11-3 with TRBJ1-6, with D perhaps TRBD1 (5 bases). The CDR3 runs to 14 residues. The V gene lost 5 bases and the J gene lost 7 bases, with 12 bases spanning the gap. Germline CDR1 and CDR2: SGHNT and YENEEA. CDR3 sequence: CASSMGRINSPLHF. CDR3 nucleotide sequence: TGTGCCAGCAGCATGGGACGGATAAATTCACCCCTCCACTTT.

The V gene is TRBV7-2, the J gene TRBJ2-3; D unclear. CDR3 length: 13 amino acids. In germline, CDR1 is SGHTA, CDR2 FQGNSA. Trimming took off 3 bases at V and 2 bases at J, with 6 bases between the two ends. CDR3 coding DNA: TGTGCCAGCAGCTTCATCTACACAGATACGCAGTATTTT. Protein: CASSFIYTDTQYF.

V and J are TRBV9 and TRBJ1-2, with D tentatively TRBD1 (6 bases). V was cut by 2 bases and J by 5 bases, with 16 bases left in between. The CDR3 is made up of 15 amino acids. The germline gives CDR1 SGDLS, CDR2 YYNGEE. This CDR3 reads CASSVGQPSSYGYTF. CDR3 in DNA: TGTGCCAGCAGCGTCGGACAGCCCTCATCTTATGGCTACACCTTC.

This clone was seen only once. The CDR3 sequence is CASSYFYEQYF. The CDR3 DNA is TGTGCCAGCAGTTACTTCTACGAGCAGTACTTC. The gene calls are TRBV6-5 and TRBJ2-7; D gene uncertain. The CDR3 is 11 residues long. V gave up 1 base and J gave up 3 bases, with 1 base separating them. Germline V gives CDR1 MNHEY, CDR2 SVGAGI.

The chain carries TRBV7-2 and TRBJ2-7; 9 bases are shared with TRBD1. Germline CDR1 and CDR2: SGHTA and FQGNSA. The CDR3 length is 13 residues. V gave up 5 bases and J gave up 5 bases; unmatched junction bases: 4. Here the CDR3 reads CASSGQGMNEQYF. CDR3 DNA sequence: TGTGCCAGCAGCGGACAGGGGATGAACGAGCAGTACTTC. The full variable domain, rest sourced from reference TRBV7-2 and TRBJ2-7, is GAGVSQSPSNKVTEKGKDVELRCDPISGHTALYWYRQSLGQGLEFLIYFQGNSAPDKSGLPSDRFSAERTGGSVSTLTIQRTQQEDSAVYLCASSGQGMNEQYFGPGTRLTVT.

This clone was counted a single time. This chain uses TRBV18 with TRBJ2-1; 10 bases align to TRBD2. The junction had 14 bases not matched to a gene; V was cut back by 5 bases and J by 10 bases. Germline V CDR1 and CDR2: KGHSH, LQKENI. CDR3 size: 16 residues. This CDR3 is CASSSTLAGTLQEQFF. CDR3 nucleotide sequence: TGTGCCAGCTCATCGACACTAGCGGGGACCCTACAGGAGCAGTTCTTC.

This rearrangement joins TRBV7-9 to TRBJ2-3; D might be TRBD2 (7 bases). V lost 3 bases and J lost 2, with 18 bases in between. This CDR3 has 17 amino acids. Germline lookup yields CDR1 SEHNR and CDR2 FQNEAQ (reference sequence). The CDR3 DNA follows: TGTGCCAGCAGCTTTAGTTTGCGGGGGCCATCCACAGATACGCAGTATTTT. Amino acid sequence: CASSFSLRGPSTDTQYF.

The V and J genes are TRBV5-1 and TRBJ2-5; 10 bases are a match to TRBD2. With 5 bases clipped from V and 2 bases from J, the junction kept 6 bases outside the gene matches. Looked up from germline, CDR1 is SGHRS and CDR2 is YFSETQ. The CDR3 is 15 amino acids. The CDR3 spells CASRRNSGGQETQYF. CDR3 bases: TGCGCCAGCAGAAGGAATAGCGGGGGGCAAGAGACCCAGTACTTC.

This chain uses TRBV6-4 with TRBJ1-1; D is undetermined. This CDR3 region has 12 residues. Germline lookup yields CDR1 MRHNA and CDR2 SNTAGT. V lost 7 bases to trimming and J lost 7 bases, with 13 bases between them. The CDR3 sequence: CASTREADEAFF. The CDR3, as DNA: TGTGCCAGCACCCGAGAGGCAGATGAAGCTTTCTTT.

The rearrangement joins TRBV5-1 to TRBJ2-7; D might be TRBD1 (6 bases). In germline, CDR1 is SGHRS, CDR2 YFSETQ. Trimming shortened V by 7 bases and J by 3 bases, and 17 bases separated the two germline ends. This CDR3 comprises 14 residues. The CDR3 loop is CASAFGDTFYEQYF. CDR3 nucleotide sequence: TGCGCCAGCGCATTTGGGGACACTTTCTACGAGCAGTACTTC.

V and J are TRBV19 and TRBJ1-1; weak D call: TRBD1 (6 bases). Deletions cut 7 bases from V and 1 base from J, with 16 bases between. The CDR3 loop spans 15 amino acids. CDR1 is LNHDA and CDR2 is SQIVND in the germline V gene (reference sequence). The DNA of the CDR3 is TGTGCCAGTAATTCCCCGGGGGGCGGGAACACTGAAGCTTTCTTT. Translation: CASNSPGGGNTEAFF.

The chain combines TRBV19 with TRBJ1-5; 9 nucleotides match TRBD1. CDR1 and CDR2 from the germline V gene are LNHDA and SQIVND (reference sequence). CDR3 size: 15 residues. V trimming: 6 bases; J trimming: 3 bases; junction bases outside the gene matches: 6. CDR3 coding DNA: TGTGCCAGTAGGGACAGGGGAGGGGTCAATCAGCCCCAGCATTTT. This encodes CASRDRGGVNQPQHF.

This clone occurred a few times. The CDR3 DNA reads TGTGCCAGCACCGAACGAGGATTTGAAGCTTTCTTT. Translated: CASTERGFEAFF. The chain combines TRBV6-1 with TRBJ1-1; D gene uncertain. This CDR3 region has 12 residues. Germline CDR1 MNHNS, CDR2 SASEGT. Trimming took off 7 bases at V and 7 bases at J, with 13 bases between the two ends.

The V and J genes are TRBV27 and TRBJ1-5; 9 nucleotides match TRBD1. The V segment lost 6 bases and the J segment 7 bases; nucleotides outside the gene matches: 13. Germline lookup yields CDR1 MNHEY and CDR2 SMNVEV (reference sequence). The CDR3 contains 16 residues. CDR3 amino acids: CASRRKPGQGNQPQHF. Here the CDR3 DNA reads TGTGCCAGCAGAAGGAAGCCGGGACAGGGTAACCAGCCCCAGCATTTT.

The CDR3 nucleotides read TGTGCCAGCAGCCGGGACAGGGGGGAGACCCAGTACTTC. As protein: CASSRDRGETQYF. The rearrangement links TRBV11-2 to TRBJ2-5; 11 bases map to TRBD1. With 5 bases clipped from V and 5 bases from J, the junction kept 1 base outside the gene matches. This CDR3 is 13 amino acids long. Germline-derived CDR1 and CDR2 are SGHAT and FQNNGV.

This chain joins TRBV19 and TRBJ2-6; D not resolved. The CDR3 contains 12 residues. CDR1 is LNHDA and CDR2 is SQIVND in the germline V gene (reference sequence). V was cut by 9 bases and J by 0 bases, with 3 bases left in between. CDR3 in DNA: TGTGCCAGAGACTCTGGGGCCAACGTCCTGACTTTC. It yields the protein CARDSGANVLTF.

The chain links TRBV28 to TRBJ2-3; 12 nucleotides agree with TRBD2. CDR1 is MDHEN and CDR2 is SYDVKM in the germline V gene. The CDR3 extends over 15 amino acids. The J segment lost 7 bases and the V segment lost 5 bases, leaving 7 bases of the junction unmatched. CDR3 in amino acids: CASSLGLAGSNTQYF. Written as DNA, the CDR3 is TGTGCCAGCAGTCTCGGACTAGCGGGGAGTAATACGCAGTATTTT.

V and J are TRBV7-9 and TRBJ1-3; D might be TRBD1 (6 bases). This CDR3 has 17 amino acids. The V end lost 1 base, the J end lost 3 bases, and 16 bases lay between the germline ends. Germline lookup yields CDR1 SEHNR and CDR2 FQNEAQ (reference sequence). The CDR3 DNA sequence: TGTGCCAGCAGCTTAGAGGCGGCGGGGGCAATTGGAAACACCATATATTTT. This sequence encodes CASSLEAAGAIGNTIYF. Combining the CDR3 with reference TRBV7-9 and TRBJ1-3 gives the whole variable domain DTGVSQNPRHKITKRGQNVTFRCDPISEHNRLYWYRQTLGQGPEFLTYFQNEAQLEKSRLLSDRFSAERPKGSFSTLEIQRTEQGDSAMYLCASSLEAAGAIGNTIYFGEGSWLTVV.

The V call is TRBV10-3, the J call TRBJ1-2; 9 bases are shared with TRBD1. Trimming at V came to 8 bases and at J to 4 bases, leaving 8 bases not matched to a gene. The CDR3 covers 14 residues. Germline values: CDR1 ENHRY, CDR2 SYGVKD. CDR3 coding DNA: TGTGCCATCTTAAGGGGACAGGGATCCTATGGCTACACCTTC. This encodes CAILRGQGSYGYTF.

V usage is TRBV21-1 and J usage is TRBJ2-3. TRBV21-1 is termed a pseudogene. This CDR3 has 16 residues. Here the CDR3 reads CASSGRVVEIADTQYF. The DNA of the CDR3 is TGTGCCAGCAGCGGACGGGTGGTGGAAATAGCAGATACGCAGTATTTT.

This clone appeared a single time. Here the CDR3 reads CASSYNLPGLAGEQYF. CDR3 in DNA: TGTGCCAGCAGTTATAATCTCCCGGGTCTAGCGGGGGAGCAGTACTTC. The V and J genes are TRBV27 and TRBJ2-7; 9 bases fit TRBD2. The CDR3 covers 16 residues. V lost 4 bases to trimming and J lost 7 bases; unmatched junction nucleotides: 14. Per germline, CDR1 MNHEY and CDR2 SMNVEV (reference sequence).

The CDR3 sequence: CASSPGQSLGYTF. CDR3 nucleotide sequence: TGTGCCAGCAGCCCGGGACAGAGTTTGGGCTACACCTTC. The chain uses TRBV7-3 and TRBJ1-2, with 7 bases matching TRBD1. The CDR3 is made up of 13 amino acids. The trim removed 5 bases at V and 8 bases at J, leaving 8 bases unmatched. Germline lookup yields CDR1 SGHTA and CDR2 FQGTGA.

Only one count was recorded for this clone. This chain links TRBV7-2 with TRBJ1-1; 8 bases map to TRBD1. Per germline, CDR1 SGHTA and CDR2 FQGNSA. The CDR3 is 14 amino acids. V gave up 5 bases and J gave up 3 bases; unmatched junction bases: 5. CDR3 nucleotide sequence: TGTGCCAGCAGCACAGACAGGGGAGACACTGAAGCTTTCTTT. It encodes CASSTDRGDTEAFF.

This clone was seen a handful of times. The rearrangement uses TRBV2 and TRBJ2-5; maybe TRBD1 (5 bases). Trimming took off 7 bases at V and 5 bases at J, with 14 bases between the two ends. The CDR3 is 13 residues long. Germline CDR1 reads SNHLY; CDR2 reads FYNNEI. CDR3 loop: CASITGKGETQYF. Here the CDR3 DNA reads TGTGCCAGCATTACAGGCAAGGGGGAGACCCAGTACTTC.

The chain links TRBV9 to TRBJ2-7, with D possibly being TRBD2 (6 bases). CDR3 length: 13 amino acids. Trimming removed 3 bases from V and 7 bases from J, with 14 bases in between. The V gene's germline CDR1 is SGDLS and CDR2 YYNGEE. The CDR3 DNA is TGTGCCAGCAGCGGACCCGACGCGGGAGAGCAGTACTTC. It codes for CASSGPDAGEQYF.

This clone has only one observation. The genes are TRBV4-3 and TRBJ2-7; 7 nucleotides agree with TRBD2. CDR3 length: 12 residues. The J segment lost 6 bases and the V segment lost 1 base, leaving 0 bases of the junction unmatched. From germline, CDR1 is LGHNA and CDR2 YSLEER. The CDR3 nucleotides are TGCGCCAGCAGCCAAGCGGGGGGCGAGCAGTACTTC. Its translation is CASSQAGGEQYF.

The CDR3 sequence: CASSPGLAGSTEQFF. The CDR3, as DNA: TGTGCCAGCAGTCCGGGACTAGCGGGGTCTACTGAGCAGTTCTTC. This chain joins TRBV7-2 and TRBJ2-1, with 13 positions matching TRBD2. Per germline, CDR1 SGHTA and CDR2 FQGNSA. Losses at the gene ends were 6 bases for V and 9 bases for J; bases not matched to a gene: 8. The CDR3 contains 15 residues.

This clone was counted a single time. The V call is TRBV11-2, the J call TRBJ1-1, with a possible D match to TRBD1 (6 bases). V was clipped by 1 base and J by 8 bases, with 11 bases between them. CDR1 is SGHAT and CDR2 is FQNNGV in the germline V gene. The CDR3 sequence is 13 residues long. CDR3: CASSLGRGREAFF. CDR3 nucleotides: TGTGCCAGCAGCTTAGGTCGGGGGCGAGAAGCTTTCTTT.

The V and J genes are TRBV5-1 and TRBJ2-7; the D is unclear. This CDR3 spans 12 amino acids. Trimming shortened V by 1 base and J by 6 bases, and 8 bases separated the two germline ends. Looked up from germline, CDR1 is SGHRS and CDR2 is YFSETQ. The CDR3 DNA follows: TGCGCCAGCAGCTTGAGTCAGGTCGAGCAGTACTTC. This sequence encodes CASSLSQVEQYF.

The chain has TRBV7-8 and TRBJ2-7; D unresolved. Trimming left V 1 base short and J 1 base short, with 5 bases between. There are 13 residues in the CDR3. CDR1 and CDR2 (germline): SGHVS, FQNEAQ. The CDR3 DNA is TGTGCCAGCAGCTTAGATCGGTCCTACGAGCAGTACTTC. Its translation: CASSLDRSYEQYF.

The gene calls are TRBV28 and TRBJ1-5, with 7 bases fitting TRBD1. Germline CDR1 MDHEN, CDR2 SYDVKM. The V segment lost 1 base and the J segment 6 bases; nucleotides outside the gene matches: 6. The length of the CDR3 is 15 residues. The CDR3 sequence is CASSLSTGYSQPQHF. CDR3 DNA: TGTGCCAGCAGTTTATCGACAGGGTATAGTCAGCCCCAGCATTTT. Filled out from reference TRBV28 and TRBJ1-5, the complete variable domain reads DVKVTQSSRYLVKRTGEKVFLECVQDMDHENMFWYRQDPGLGLRLIYFSYDVKMKEKGDIPEGYSVSREKKERFSLILESASTNQTSMYLCASSLSTGYSQPQHFGDGTRLSIL.